The sequence of this T cell receptor (beta chain) was determined in a study of cytomegalovirus exposure and HLA in healthy donors. Study context: An earlier analysis identified 100 million to 130 million unique TCR beta sequences in 150 million to 200 million T cells. The Caucasian-associated ancestry cluster contained 81% of the roughly 370 genotyped donors.

60 Vbeta and 13 Jbeta primers were used in PCR. Profiled with immunoSEQ multiplex PCR; TCRdb holds only in-frame clones, not every one. In the table there are 120,000 to 150,000 clones, roughly 80% of which are singletons. Healthy individuals who donated bone marrow served as the donors. V gave up 1 base and J gave up 6 bases; unmatched junction bases: 7. This CDR3 region has 16 residues. Germline values: CDR1 MGHDK, CDR2 SYGVNS. The material sequenced was PBMCs. This TCR was recovered from a woman younger than 45 in good health and CMV-seronegative. The chain uses TRBV25-1 and TRBJ2-1; 9 nucleotides align to TRBD2. CDR3 sequence: CASSEWGSGSGNEQFF. The DNA for the CDR3 is TGTGCCAGCAGTGAATGGGGTAGCGGGAGCGGCAATGAGCAGTTCTTC.